This entry features one TCR beta chain sequence. No antigen is known for it. Germline is not matched at one junction end, which may reflect a read error. TCRbeta CDR3 regions were amplified from genomic DNA using the immunoSEQ Assay, a bias-controlled multiplex PCR. Per the original workflow: Within the assay, amplification of reference gene primers was used to estimate how many nucleated cells each sample contained. To quantify the absolute abundance of each unique TCRbeta CDR3 rearrangement, sequence reads were collapsed and filtered. Productive Simpson clonality was computed per sample as the square root of Simpson's diversity index over productive rearrangements. The clones in this table, taken by TCRdb from immuneACCESS, are in-frame only. Not every clone is retained; where verified, under half of the shortfall comes from an unresolved V gene, and the cause of the rest is unknown. That table is the source of V, J and clone size, and D and trimming were worked out from the DNA. The sample contains about 150,000 clones, roughly nine tenths of them found a single time. Of the sample, 2.5% is held by the ten largest clones.

This sample is drawn from a study of blood T cell repertoires in COVID-19 (dated by TCRdb to the early 2020s). In terms of the full investigation: Samples covering the acute and convalescent phases of COVID-19 were provided by collaborators in the United States, Italy and Spain. A de-identified subject ID, COVID-19 status, age in years and sex were almost always included in the sample metadata. The samples were drawn from two sources: the first 160 participants of the ongoing ImmuneRACE study, and 1,254 subjects contributed by 6 global collaborators. The repertoires were released in a freely available public database intended as a resource for research on the immune response to SARS-CoV-2. The prospective study material was composed of cDNA or gDNA derived from T cells, B-cell-depleted T cells, or PBMCs. Where available, HLA class I and class II types were taken from metadata supplied by the sample provider and were not determined by assay-based typing. Deeply sampled blood TCRbeta repertoires from subjects exposed to, actively infected with, or recovered from COVID-19 were included in the dataset.

One collaborating source in Seattle enrolled patients while the patients were actively infected and followed the patients over time throughout the course of disease. The collaborating institutions used their own protocols to collect whole blood in K2EDTA tubes. Collaborator samples were shipped for TCRbeta analysis as frozen whole blood, isolated PBMCs, or DNA extracted from either sample type. Beyond this particular receptor, the publication reports: How much clinical and demographic metadata was included differed by source and by participant, and the metadata was provided uncurated.

The sequenced sample was peripheral blood. This TCR came from a human donor with COVID-19, enrolled during active disease. The donor label of this sample is uncertain.

The CDR3 corresponds to CANSPFSGTGLKNIQYF. The DNA is TGTGCCAACAGCCCCTTTTCCGGGACAGGGCTCAAAAACATTCAGTACTTC. The receptor chain draws on TRBV5-6 and TRBJ2-4; 9 middle bases align to TRBD1. The CDR3 sequence holds 17 residues, the cysteine and phenylalanine included. Here the CDR3 DNA is all that survives: 51 bases in frame from base 1. CDR1 SGHDT and CDR2 YYEEEE were looked up in the germline V gene.